One and the same sample provided the 32 T cell receptor beta chains below, sequenced in a study of technical replicates of blood from several donors. Assay used: immunoSEQ multiplex PCR; TCRdb lists only in-frame clones, some missing. The sample contains tens of thousands of clones, around 95% of which appear only once. The material sequenced was T cells isolated from PBMCs. The source is a human donor in good health.

This rearrangement joins TRBV14 to TRBJ1-4; D is unresolved. CDR1 and CDR2 from the germline V gene are SGHDN and FVKESK. CDR3 length: 15 residues. Trimming cost V 0 bases and J 6 bases, with 11 bases left between them. This CDR3 reads CASSQERGMYEKLFF. The CDR3, as DNA: TGTGCCAGCAGCCAAGAACGAGGGATGTATGAAAAACTGTTTTTT.

This chain uses TRBV30 with TRBJ2-7; a possible D gene is TRBD1 (5 bases). V lost 8 bases and J lost 1, with 12 bases in between. CDR3 size: 12 residues. CDR1 GTSNPN and CDR2 SVGIG come from the germline V gene (reference sequence). In DNA, the CDR3 is TGTGCCGTGGCAGGGTTATCCTACGAGCAGTACTTC. It is translated as CAVAGLSYEQYF.

The rearrangement joins TRBV6-1 to TRBJ1-3; maybe TRBD1 (6 bases). Germline V lookup: CDR1 MNHNS, CDR2 SASEGT. V gave up 5 bases and J gave up 3 bases, with 11 bases separating them. The CDR3 length is 14 residues. The CDR3 loop is CASSRNRDGNTIYF. Written as DNA, the CDR3 is TGTGCCAGCAGTCGTAACAGGGATGGAAACACCATATATTTT.

This rearrangement joins TRBV19 to TRBJ1-5; possibly TRBD1 for D (6 bases). The CDR3 is 13 residues long. V was cut by 4 bases and J by 7 bases, with 11 bases left in between. Germline V gives CDR1 LNHDA, CDR2 SQIVND (reference sequence). For the CDR3, the DNA is TGTGCCAGTAGTACAGGACAGCCGCAGCCCCAGCATTTT. Translated: CASSTGQPQPQHF. Full variable domain (remainder filled in from reference TRBV19 and TRBJ1-5): DGGITQSPKYLFRKEGQNVTLSCEQNLNHDAMYWYRQDPGQGLRLIYYSQIVNDFQKGDIAEGYSVSREKKESFPLTVTSAQKNPTAFYLCASSTGQPQPQHFGDGTRLSIL.

This clone was seen once. The chain recombines TRBV6-1 with TRBJ2-7; weak D call: TRBD2 (6 bases). The germline V gene has CDR1 MNHNS and CDR2 SASEGT. The CDR3 totals 13 residues. V shed 1 base and J shed 3 bases, with 7 bases lying between them. CDR3 nucleotides: TGTGCCAGCAGTGAAGAGCGGGTCTACGAGCAGTACTTC. Protein sequence: CASSEERVYEQYF.

V usage is TRBV7-6 and J usage is TRBJ2-1; TRBD2 aligns across 8 bases. Germline V gene sequence: CDR1 SGHVS, CDR2 FNYEAQ. J lost 4 bases, V lost 2 bases, and 4 bases had no gene match. The CDR3 totals 15 residues. The DNA for the CDR3 is TGTGCCAGCAGCTTACAGATAGCGGGATACAATGAGCAGTTCTTC. Its translation is CASSLQIAGYNEQFF.

This chain links TRBV28 with TRBJ1-1, with D tentatively TRBD1 (5 bases). The germline CDR1 and CDR2 sequences are MDHEN and SYDVKM. V shed 3 bases and J shed 0 bases, with 8 bases lying between them. The CDR3 contains 14 residues. CDR3: CASSLLGLNTEAFF. For the CDR3, the DNA is TGTGCCAGCAGTTTGCTGGGGCTGAACACTGAAGCTTTCTTT.

This clone was detected only once. This chain uses TRBV19 with TRBJ1-2, with unresolved D. Looked up from germline, CDR1 is LNHDA and CDR2 is SQIVND (reference sequence). This CDR3 comprises 14 residues. Trimming left V 5 bases short and J 1 base short, with 11 bases between. The CDR3 bases are TGTGCCAGTAGTCCCCCCTCGGGTAACTATGGCTACACCTTC. Its protein is CASSPPSGNYGYTF. Full variable domain (remainder filled in from reference TRBV19 and TRBJ1-2): DGGITQSPKYLFRKEGQNVTLSCEQNLNHDAMYWYRQDPGQGLRLIYYSQIVNDFQKGDIAEGYSVSREKKESFPLTVTSAQKNPTAFYLCASSPPSGNYGYTFGSGTRLTVV.

Notes on this clone: The same CDR3 can be traced to other DNA sequences in this sample. CDR3: CASRTGGTYGYTF. The CDR3, as DNA: TGTGCCAGCAGAACAGGGGGCACCTATGGCTACACCTTC. The chain employs TRBV5-4 and TRBJ1-2; 9 positions agree with TRBD1. With V trimmed by 5 bases and J by 4 bases, 3 bases remained unmatched. Germline CDR1 is SGHNT and CDR2 is YYREEE (reference sequence). There are 13 residues in the CDR3.

The rearrangement uses TRBV7-9 and TRBJ2-3; 9 bases line up with TRBD2. J lost 3 bases, V lost 1 base, and 14 bases had no gene match. The CDR3 is 19 residues long. Germline CDR1 reads SEHNR; CDR2 reads FQNEAQ (reference sequence). In DNA, the CDR3 is TGTGCCAGCAGCTTAGTGATTCTGCGGGAGGGGGGAAAGACAGATACGCAGTATTTT. It codes for CASSLVILREGGKTDTQYF. The whole variable domain, remainder taken from reference TRBV7-9 and TRBJ2-3, is DTGVSQNPRHKITKRGQNVTFRCDPISEHNRLYWYRQTLGQGPEFLTYFQNEAQLEKSRLLSDRFSAERPKGSFSTLEIQRTEQGDSAMYLCASSLVILREGGKTDTQYFGPGTRLTVL.

V and J are TRBV27 and TRBJ2-7; a possible D gene is TRBD1 (5 bases). V was trimmed by 5 bases and J by 9 bases, leaving 14 bases between them. The CDR3 covers 12 residues. Germline lookup yields CDR1 MNHEY and CDR2 SMNVEV (reference sequence). The CDR3 spells CASSQGGLGQYF. CDR3 nucleotide sequence: TGTGCCAGCAGTCAGGGTGGTTTGGGGCAGTACTTC.

V gene TRBV5-1 combines with J gene TRBJ2-2; TRBD1 agrees at 11 bases. CDR3 length equals 14 residues. From germline, CDR1 is SGHRS and CDR2 YFSETQ. V was clipped by 5 bases and J by 7 bases; unmatched bases: 4. The CDR3: CASSPGQGVGELFF. CDR3 coding DNA: TGCGCCAGCAGTCCGGGACAGGGGGTCGGGGAGCTGTTTTTT.

The genes are TRBV19 and TRBJ2-5; 9 bases agree with TRBD1. CDR3 length equals 15 residues. CDR1 LNHDA and CDR2 SQIVND come from the germline V gene (reference sequence). V lost 3 bases and J lost 5; bases outside the gene matches: 7. The CDR3 here is CASSMGTGREETQYF. The CDR3 region has the DNA TGTGCCAGTAGTATGGGGACAGGGCGGGAGGAGACCCAGTACTTC.

This rearrangement joins TRBV7-3 to TRBJ2-3; the match to TRBD2 covers 12 bases. Germline V CDR1 and CDR2: SGHTA, FQGTGA. This CDR3 is 16 amino acids long. Germline trimming cut 1 base from V and 1 base from J; bases unmatched to any gene: 0. The CDR3 DNA sequence: TGTGCCAGCAGCTTAAGACTAGCGGGAGGCACAGATACGCAGTATTTT. Translation gives CASSLRLAGGTDTQYF.

The rearrangement joins TRBV11-2 to TRBJ2-3; weak D call: TRBD1 (5 bases). The CDR3 consists of 17 residues. V dropped 1 base and J dropped 1 base, with 15 bases sitting between them. Germline CDR1 is SGHAT and CDR2 is FQNNGV. The chain's CDR3 is CASSLVVRADRTDTQYF. CDR3 nucleotide sequence: TGTGCCAGCAGCTTAGTGGTCAGGGCCGACCGCACAGATACGCAGTATTTT.

The chain links TRBV11-2 to TRBJ1-3; weak D call: TRBD1 (5 bases). Germline CDR1 is SGHAT and CDR2 is FQNNGV. The CDR3 runs 14 residues. V dropped 3 bases and J dropped 7 bases, with 13 bases sitting between them. CDR3 sequence: CASSLSGIRNTIYF. As DNA, the CDR3 is TGTGCCAGCAGCTTGTCAGGGATCAGGAACACCATATATTTT.

Turning to this clone: One end of the junction fails to match germline, which may point to a read error. The gene calls are TRBV4-3 and TRBJ1-1; tentative D call: TRBD1 (6 bases). Germline CDR1 LGHNA, CDR2 YSLEER. The CDR3 totals 14 residues. CDR3 sequence: CASSQGVDSLFKDF. In nucleotides, the CDR3 is TGCGCCAGCAGCCAAGGAGTGGACAGCCTCTTTAAGGATTTT.

This chain joins TRBV6-4 and TRBJ2-1; D is possibly TRBD2 (6 bases). Trimming cost V 4 bases and J 0 bases, with 10 bases left between them. The germline V gene encodes CDR1 MRHNA and CDR2 SNTAGT. CDR3 length: 15 residues. CDR3 residues: CASSVAESSYNEQFF. The CDR3 DNA is TGTGCCAGCAGTGTAGCGGAGAGCTCCTACAATGAGCAGTTCTTC.

The chain links TRBV28 to TRBJ2-7, with TRBD2 as a possible D gene (7 bases). V was trimmed by 2 bases and J by 0 bases, leaving 11 bases between them. The CDR3 runs to 15 residues. CDR1 and CDR2 (germline): MDHEN, SYDVKM. The chain's CDR3 is CASSLPGGFSYEQYF. CDR3 nucleotides: TGTGCCAGCAGTTTACCGGGGGGCTTCTCCTACGAGCAGTACTTC.

The rearrangement links TRBV7-6 to TRBJ1-1; possible D gene TRBD1, 5 bases. Germline V lookup: CDR1 SGHVS, CDR2 FNYEAQ. CDR3 length: 15 amino acids. V lost 5 bases and J lost 4, with 17 bases in between. The CDR3 reads CASSPTTARVTEAFF. In nucleotides, the CDR3 is TGTGCCAGCAGCCCCACGACAGCTCGGGTCACTGAAGCTTTCTTT.

For this clone: One end of the junction does not line up with germline, which may come from a read error. The chain is built from TRBV7-9 and TRBJ1-3; no clear D gene. The CDR3 loop spans 15 amino acids. Germline V gives CDR1 SEHNR, CDR2 FQNEAQ (reference sequence). The CDR3 DNA sequence: TGTGCCAGCAGGTTAGGCTCGGTCTCTGGAAACACCATATATTTT. It codes for CASRLGSVSGNTIYF.

This clone appeared once. This chain uses TRBV7-2 with TRBJ2-3, with D perhaps TRBD2 (5 bases). Looked up from germline, CDR1 is SGHTA and CDR2 is FQGNSA. CDR3 length equals 15 residues. Trimming removed 6 bases at V and 5 bases at J, with 18 bases between. The CDR3 bases are TGTGCCAGCAGTTCCCGAGGAGGAGGAGGAGATACGCAGTATTTT. This encodes CASSSRGGGGDTQYF. The entire variable domain, with the rest obtained from reference TRBV7-2 and TRBJ2-3, is as follows: GAGVSQSPSNKVTEKGKDVELRCDPISGHTALYWYRQSLGQGLEFLIYFQGNSAPDKSGLPSDRFSAERTGGSVSTLTIQRTQQEDSAVYLCASSSRGGGGDTQYFGPGTRLTVL.

This rearrangement joins TRBV7-9 to TRBJ1-5, with TRBD1 identical over 7 bases. CDR1 SEHNR and CDR2 FQNEAQ come from the germline V gene (reference sequence). This CDR3 contains 15 residues. After removal of 7 bases from V and 3 bases from J, the junction contained 9 bases not matched to a gene. The DNA of the CDR3 is TGTGCCAGCACTTATAGGGACAGTTACAATCAGCCCCAGCATTTT. It translates to CASTYRDSYNQPQHF.

The rearrangement links TRBV9 to TRBJ1-3; D ambiguous. The V gene lost 3 bases and the J gene lost 1 base, with 11 bases spanning the gap. CDR1 and CDR2 from the germline V gene are SGDLS and YYNGEE. The CDR3 runs to 15 residues. The CDR3 here is CASSANMVSGNTIYF. The CDR3 region has the DNA TGTGCCAGCAGCGCGAACATGGTTTCTGGAAACACCATATATTTT.

The rearrangement joins TRBV9 to TRBJ2-3; TRBD1 aligns across 7 bases. Germline trimming cut 1 base from V and 2 bases from J; bases unmatched to any gene: 4. Germline lookup yields CDR1 SGDLS and CDR2 YYNGEE. CDR3 length: 15 amino acids. The CDR3 is CASSVWDSVTDTQYF. The DNA for the CDR3 is TGTGCCAGCAGCGTATGGGACAGTGTCACAGATACGCAGTATTTT.

The chain couples TRBV7-3 to TRBJ2-3; 10 bases are a match to TRBD1. J lost 2 bases, V lost 5 bases, and 7 bases had no gene match. From germline, CDR1 is SGHTA and CDR2 FQGTGA. CDR3 length: 16 amino acids. CDR3 region: CASSRQGAPYTDTQYF. In nucleotides, the CDR3 is TGTGCCAGCAGCCGACAGGGGGCTCCCTACACAGATACGCAGTATTTT.

This clone was detected once. The rearrangement links TRBV5-1 to TRBJ1-5; no firm D call. CDR1 is SGHRS and CDR2 is YFSETQ in the germline V gene. The CDR3 loop spans 13 amino acids. The V and J ends lost 4 bases and 7 bases respectively, with 12 bases between them. The CDR3 sequence: CASSRTPGQPQHF. Written as DNA, the CDR3 is TGCGCCAGCAGCCGGACCCCGGGGCAGCCCCAGCATTTT.

This sequence joins TRBV9 and TRBJ2-1; 9 bases are a match to TRBD2. The CDR3 totals 14 residues. Trimming removed 4 bases from V and 8 bases from J; junction bases left unmatched: 7. Germline loops: CDR1 SGDLS, CDR2 YYNGEE. The chain's CDR3 is CASSNGGRADEQFF. The CDR3 DNA is TGTGCCAGCAGCAATGGCGGGAGGGCCGATGAGCAGTTCTTC.

V is TRBV5-1 and J is TRBJ1-2; 7 bases align to TRBD1. Germline loops: CDR1 SGHRS, CDR2 YFSETQ. V lost 0 bases to trimming and J lost 8 bases; unmatched junction nucleotides: 13. The CDR3 length is 16 residues. This CDR3 is CASSLGGTATIQGYTF. For the CDR3, the DNA is TGCGCCAGCAGCTTGGGTGGGACAGCCACTATACAGGGCTACACCTTC.

J is TRBJ2-3 and V is TRBV5-6, with 10 bases identical to TRBD2. J was trimmed by 0 bases and V by 1 base; bases with no gene match: 8. The CDR3 extends over 18 amino acids. Germline CDR1 reads SGHDT; CDR2 reads YYEEEE. The CDR3 protein is CASSLSSGRWSSTDTQYF. The CDR3 nucleotides are TGTGCCAGCAGCTTGAGTAGCGGGAGGTGGAGTAGCACAGATACGCAGTATTTT.

The chain combines TRBV5-1 with TRBJ2-1; D remains unclear. This CDR3 is built from 14 residues. Trimming cost V 4 bases and J 6 bases, with 14 bases left between them. Germline V gives CDR1 SGHRS, CDR2 YFSETQ. The CDR3 coding sequence is TGCGCCAGCAGCCCACCCTACTCCGGCAATGAGCAGTTCTTC. Amino acids: CASSPPYSGNEQFF.

The gene calls are TRBV9 and TRBJ2-3; D is undetermined. Germline CDR1 is SGDLS and CDR2 is YYNGEE. The ends were cut back, 4 bases at V and 6 bases at J, with 9 bases in the middle. The CDR3 runs to 12 residues. CDR3 DNA: TGTGCCAGCAGCTTCCCCTCCGATACGCAGTATTTT. This codes for CASSFPSDTQYF.